This is a list of T cell receptor beta chains from one sample in a study of blood T cell repertoires in COVID-19. Clones were sequenced by immunoSEQ multiplex PCR, and TCRdb holds only the in-frame ones, with some missing. The data show 100,000 to 150,000 clones, with 70% to 80% seen just once and 30% to 45% held by the top ten. Sequenced input: peripheral blood. The receptors shown here come from a man aged 35 to 55 with active or convalescent COVID-19. The CDR3 runs from the conserved cysteine through the conserved F or W. D genes are given only for firm matches. Clone size is not always given. Where it is, it says once, few, many or a class for expanded clones.

>TRBJ1-2|TRBV3-1/TRBV3-2|once|TRBD1
CASSRTGGLSYGYTF
TGTGCCAGCAGCCGGACAGGGGGTCTTAGCTATGGCTACACCTTC
>TRBJ1-1|TRBV10-3|.|.
CAGSGGDTEAFF
TGTGCCGGTAGTGGGGGGGACACTGAAGCTTTCTTT
>TRBJ2-7|TRBV11-2|.|TRBD2
CASSHRVLAGENEQYF
TGTGCCAGCAGCCACCGGGTCCTGGCGGGAGAGAACGAGCAGTACTTC
>TRBJ1-2|TRBV7-9|.|.
CASSPRLEGNYGYTF
TGTGCCAGCAGTCCTCGTTTGGAGGGGAACTATGGCTACACCTTC
>TRBJ2-7|TRBV5-1|.|.
CASSLSRGFSYEQYF
TGCGCCAGCAGCTTGAGCAGGGGTTTCTCCTACGAGCAGTACTTC
>TRBJ2-7|TRBV7-6|.|.
CASSPLYEQYF
TGTGCCAGCAGCCCCTTGTACGAGCAGTACTTC
>TRBJ2-1|TRBV20-1|.|TRBD2
CSASTLAGGPAYNEQFF
TGCAGTGCTAGTACACTAGCGGGAGGGCCAGCCTACAATGAGCAGTTCTTC
>TRBJ2-7|TRBV5-6|.|.
CASSFVQTYEQYF
TGTGCCAGCAGCTTTGTTCAGACCTACGAGCAGTACTTC
>TRBJ1-2|TRBV25-1|.|TRBD1
CASSAADRVILGYTF
TGTGCCAGCAGCGCCGCTGACAGGGTCATTCTTGGCTACACCTTC
>TRBJ2-5|TRBV27|few|.
CASSSRPEGTQYF
TGTGCCAGCAGTTCACGACCGGAGGGGACCCAGTACTTC
>TRBJ2-1|TRBV24-1|once|TRBD2
CATSETGGLAGRYEQFF
TGTGCCACCAGTGAGACCGGGGGACTAGCGGGACGGTATGAGCAGTTCTTC
>TRBJ1-1|TRBV30|.|.
CAWNLRSNTEAFF
TGTGCCTGGAATCTTCGGAGCAACACTGAAGCTTTCTTT
>TRBJ1-4|TRBV6-2/TRBV6-3|.|.
CASSPTKMEKLFF
TGTGCCAGCAGCCCGACAAAAATGGAAAAACTGTTTTTT
>TRBJ1-2|TRBV28|few|.
CASSPGDYGYTF
TGTGCCAGCAGCCCAGGGGACTATGGCTACACCTTC
>TRBJ1-1|TRBV4-1|.|.
CASSQVPDRNTEAFF
TGCGCCAGCAGCCAAGTCCCGGACAGGAACACTGAAGCTTTCTTT
>TRBJ1-6|TRBV29-1|.|.
CSVFRGNSPLHF
TGCAGCGTATTTAGGGGTAATTCACCCCTCCACTTT
>TRBJ1-2|TRBV7-8|.|.
CASSNSRGPGPYGYTF
TGTGCCAGCAGCAATAGCAGGGGCCCAGGTCCTTATGGCTACACCTTC
>TRBJ1-2|TRBV24-1|.|TRBD1
CATSDPGTGGYTF
TGTGCCACCAGTGATCCCGGGACAGGAGGCTACACCTTC
>TRBJ2-7|TRBV11-2|.|.
CASSLFNGQASYEQYF
TGTGCCAGCAGCTTATTTAATGGTCAGGCCTCCTACGAGCAGTACTTC
>TRBJ2-3|TRBV10-3|.|.
CATSVSASADTQYF
TGTGCCACGTCCGTTAGCGCGTCCGCAGATACGCAGTATTTT
>TRBJ2-2|TRBV6-6|.|.
CASKIRPGDTGELFF
TGTGCCAGCAAAATTCGGCCAGGGGACACCGGGGAGCTGTTTTTT
>TRBJ2-1|TRBV7-6|.|.
CASSLVAGNYNEQFF
TGTGCCAGCAGCTTAGTTGCGGGGAACTACAATGAGCAGTTCTTC
>TRBJ2-3|TRBV2|.|TRBD1
CASIRDRGQKDTQYF
TGTGCCAGCATTAGGGACAGGGGGCAGAAAGATACGCAGTATTTT
>TRBJ1-1|TRBV29-1|once|TRBD1
CSVGQGVTEAFF
TGCAGCGTCGGACAGGGGGTTACTGAAGCTTTCTTT
>TRBJ1-2|TRBV6-2/TRBV6-3|.|TRBD1
CASSYLTGRTNYGYTF
TGTGCCAGCAGTTACTTGACAGGGCGGACTAACTATGGCTACACCTTC
>TRBJ1-1|TRBV28|few|TRBD1
CASSSQGAHPEAFF
TGTGCCAGCAGTTCCCAGGGGGCCCATCCTGAAGCTTTCTTT
>TRBJ2-7|TRBV6-5|once|.
CASKNPGEGNEQYF
TGTGCCAGCAAGAACCCAGGGGAAGGGAACGAGCAGTACTTC
>TRBJ1-3|TRBV6-5|.|TRBD1
CASRPDRGGNTIYF
TGTGCCAGCAGACCCGACAGGGGGGGAAACACCATATATTTT